This T cell receptor beta chain was retrieved from a study of Ad26.COV2.S vaccination and SARS-CoV-2 variants. The wider study: Donor was assigned to the Ad26.COV2.S arm of trial COV1001.

TCRdb keeps only in-frame clones here, not all; method: immunoSEQ multiplex PCR. The sample gives 300,000 to 400,000 clones, roughly 81% of which show up once; approximately 3.5% is in the top ten. Treatment denoted: about 20 received Ad26.COV2.S at low or high dose, single or two shots; 5 received placebo; per-sample allocation not given. Sampling occurred on day 63 after the first vaccine or placebo injection. Germline CDR1 SQVTM, CDR2 ANQGSEA. The CDR3 spans 13 residues. V lost 4 bases to trimming and J lost 5 bases, with 15 bases between them. Overall study findings and caveats: Substantial breadth was reportedly displayed by spike-specific CD8+ and CD4+ T cell responses after vaccination.

Points on this clone: Its antigen is as yet unknown.

Sequencing used peripheral blood, obtained in a trial of Ad26.COV2.S vaccine versus placebo. The source is a person aged 18-60 years who received the Ad26.COV2.S COVID-19 vaccine or a placebo. V and J are TRBV29-1 and TRBJ2-7; D gene ambiguous. The DNA of the CDR3 is TGCAGCGTTGCTCCTGAGGACGGTGACGAGCAGTACTTC. This sequence encodes CSVAPEDGDEQYF.